Listed here is a single T cell receptor (beta chain). The data were taken from a study of blood T cell repertoires in COVID-19. Across the whole study: In each case, the material was cDNA or gDNA derived from T cells, B-cell-depleted T cells, or PBMCs.

The V gene's germline CDR1 is SQVTM and CDR2 ANQGSEA. CDR3 size: 12 residues. V shed 4 bases and J shed 5 bases, with 8 bases lying between them. One Seattle source followed patients from active infection through their disease course. Original data processing: Reference gene primer amplification in the assay estimated nucleated cell counts. Profiled with immunoSEQ multiplex PCR; TCRdb holds only in-frame clones, not every one. V and J calls and clone size are copied from that table; D and trimming were computed from the DNA. The sample carries 100,000 to 150,000 clones, approximately 85% recorded once.

Sequencing was performed on peripheral blood. The TCR comes from a man aged 25 to 45 with COVID-19, enrolled during active disease. V is TRBV29-1 and J is TRBJ1-4; D is undetermined. The chain's CDR3 is CSVGSGNEKLFF. As DNA, the CDR3 is TGCAGCGTTGGATCGGGGAATGAAAAACTGTTTTTT.